This is a list of T cell receptor beta chains from one sample in a study of shared clonotypes between healthy human individuals. The data were produced by immunoSEQ multiplex PCR, yet TCRdb's version contains in-frame clones alone and is incomplete. The data contain about 700,000 clones, less than 85% of them seen just once; the ten biggest clones take up about 1.8%. Material: memory CD4+ T cells sorted from blood. Every receptor here comes from a woman aged 25 to 39 in good health. The CDR3 runs from the conserved cysteine through the conserved F or W. The D gene is left open where the match is weak. Where a row states a size, it is once, few, many or the class of an expanded clone; other rows omit it.

-	TRBV5-4	-	TRBJ1-5	14	TGTGCCAGCAGCTTGGGGGGTTTCAATCAGCCCCAGCATTTT	CASSLGGFNQPQHF
-	TRBV6-5	-	TRBJ2-2	13	TGTGCCATTAGCCGCCGGATAGCCGGGGAGCTGTTTTTT	CAISRRIAGELFF
-	TRBV20-1	few	TRBJ1-2	10	TGCAGTGCTAGAGAAGGCGGCTACACCTTC	CSAREGGYTF
TRBD2	TRBV11-2	-	TRBJ2-1	16	TGTGCCAGCAGCTTAGCTAGCGGGAGCTCCTACAATGAGCAGTTCTTC	CASSLASGSSYNEQFF
TRBD2	TRBV5-5	-	TRBJ2-5	18	TGTGCCAGCAGCGTAGGGTCGTGGACTAGCGCCGGAGGAGAGACCCAGTACTTC	CASSVGSWTSAGGETQYF
-	TRBV28	-	TRBJ2-7	13	TGTGCCAGCAGTTTATTTCTTGGATACGAGCAGTACTTC	CASSLFLGYEQYF
-	TRBV28	-	TRBJ1-5	19	TGTGCCAGCAGTTTATGGTCTATGGGGGGACGGGATAGCAATCAGCCCCAGCATTTT	CASSLWSMGGRDSNQPQHF
-	TRBV4-1	-	TRBJ2-4	15	TGCGCCAGCAGACCGGTGGGACGGGGGAAAAACATTCAGTACTTC	CASRPVGRGKNIQYF
-	TRBV30	-	TRBJ1-5	13	TGTGCCTGGAGTGCAGGTTACAATCAGCCCCAGCATTTT	CAWSAGYNQPQHF
TRBD1	TRBV25-1	-	TRBJ2-7	15	TGTGCCAGCAGTGAATTGCAGGGGGCCCCCTACGAGCAGTACTTC	CASSELQGAPYEQYF
TRBD1	TRBV2	-	TRBJ1-1	13	TGTGCCAGCAGTGAAAGGAGGGACAGGTCGGCTTTCTTT	CASSERRDRSAFF
-	TRBV5-1	-	TRBJ2-2	16	TGCGCCAGCAGCTTTACGGGACACTCGAACACCGGGGAGCTGTTTTTT	CASSFTGHSNTGELFF
TRBD2	TRBV5-1	-	TRBJ2-5	15	TGCGCCAGCAGCCCAAGACTAGCGGGAGTAGAGACCCAGTACTTC	CASSPRLAGVETQYF
TRBD1	TRBV28	-	TRBJ2-7	16	TGTGCCAGCAGCCGCTTCCCAGGACAGGGTTCCTACGAGCAGTACTTC	CASSRFPGQGSYEQYF
-	TRBV6-5	once	TRBJ2-2	14	TGTGCCAGCTTATTGGGTTCGGGGACCGGGGAGCTGTTTTTT	CASLLGSGTGELFF
-	TRBV5-4	-	TRBJ2-3	15	TGTGCCAGCAGCCCTGCCGTAGGGGGACCAGATACGCAGTATTTT	CASSPAVGGPDTQYF
TRBD2	TRBV6-5	-	TRBJ2-7	15	TGTGCCAGCAGTTATAGCGGGAGAAGAACGGGCGAGCAGTACTTC	CASSYSGRRTGEQYF
-	TRBV4-1	-	TRBJ2-3	16	TGCGCCAGCAGCCAAGAAGCGACCCGTTTCCGGAATACGCAGTATTTT	CASSQEATRFRNTQYF
TRBD1	TRBV7-9	-	TRBJ2-5	16	TGTGCCAGCAGTTTTCTCCGCGGGACAGGGGAAGAGACCCAGTACTTC	CASSFLRGTGEETQYF
-	TRBV19	-	TRBJ2-7	15	TGTGCCAGTAGTATAAGAGGTGGCAGCTCCTACGAGCAGTACTTC	CASSIRGGSSYEQYF
-	TRBV6-5	-	TRBJ1-3	15	TGTGCCAGCAGTTATTCTGGAAAATCTGGAAACACCATATATTTT	CASSYSGKSGNTIYF
-	TRBV20-1	-	TRBJ1-1	10	TGCAGTGCTTCACCAGTTGAAGCTTTCTTT	CSASPVEAFF
TRBD2	TRBV4-1	-	TRBJ2-7	16	TGCGCCAGCAGCCAAGATTCGGCACTAGCGGGCTACGAGCAGTACTTC	CASSQDSALAGYEQYF
-	TRBV7-9	once	TRBJ1-1	14	TGTGCCAGCAGCTTAGTCTTGGGGGACACTGAAGCTTTCTTT	CASSLVLGDTEAFF
-	TRBV27	once	TRBJ2-5	16	TGTGCCAGCAGTCAGATCTCGGTTTGGGGGCAAGAGACCCAGTACTTC	CASSQISVWGQETQYF
-	TRBV5-1	few	TRBJ2-7	14	TGCGCCAGCAGTTCAGGATCCTCCGGCTACGAGCAGTACTTC	CASSSGSSGYEQYF
-	TRBV6-5	-	TRBJ2-1	12	TGTGCCAGCAAGGCGTCCTACAATGAGCAGTTCTTC	CASKASYNEQFF
-	TRBV2	once	TRBJ2-7	13	TGTGCCAGCAAAAGGGGCAGCTCCTACGAGCAGTACTTC	CASKRGSSYEQYF